The clone carrying this T cell receptor beta chain was picked up a small number of times. The source of the sample is a study of OX40 agonist ivuxolimab in advanced cancers. Repertoires were generated with immunoSEQ multiplex PCR, while TCRdb's copy carries only in-frame clones and drops some. The data contain about 77,000 clones, around 83% of them seen just once; the ten biggest clones take up about 0.76%. Trimming removed 3 bases from V and 4 bases from J; junction bases left unmatched: 10. The CDR3 totals 17 residues. Per germline, CDR1 ENHRY and CDR2 SYGVKD. The receptor's source is an adult with an advanced solid tumor such as melanoma, head and neck, liver or kidney cancer. This sequence joins TRBV10-3 and TRBJ1-5; TRBD1 aligns across 9 bases. The material was CD4+ or CD8+ T cells sorted from blood, obtained in a trial of the OX40 agonist ivuxolimab. The CDR3 sequence: CAISDGQGLKVNQPQHF. In DNA, the CDR3 is TGTGCCATCAGTGACGGACAGGGGCTTAAAGTGAATCAGCCCCAGCATTTT.